A selection of T cell receptor beta chains follows, all from one sample in a study of graft-versus-host responses after intestinal transplantation. Produced via immunoSEQ multiplex PCR; TCRdb's table is partial and in-frame only. The repertoire holds 90,000 to 130,000 clones, with 90% to 95% as singletons. No antigens are known for them. This specimen consisted of unstimulated CD4+ T cells sorted from spleen or lymph node cells, obtained before transplant. Receptors were obtained from a human donor who was the organ donor for an intestinal transplant. Each CDR3 is given with its conserved first and last residue. Fields, in order: V gene, D gene, clone size, J gene, CDR3 DNA, CDR3 protein. A D gene is named only where the DNA matches it firmly. The size field is filled for only some rows; it gives once, few, many or a size class.

>TRBV27|TRBD2|.|TRBJ2-2
TGTGCCAGCAGTTTATCTTGGGGCTTTAGGACTAGCGGGAGAGGAAGCCGCACCGGGGAGCTGTTTTTT
CASSLSWGFRTSGRGSRTGELFF
>TRBV5-5|.|.|TRBJ2-3
TGTGCCAGCAGCTTGGATAGCATCCCCACAGATACGCAGTATTTT
CASSLDSIPTDTQYF
>TRBV11-2|TRBD2|.|TRBJ2-1
TGTGCCAGCAGCCCCTCGCCCTGGACTAGCGGGAGCAATGAGCAGTTCTTC
CASSPSPWTSGSNEQFF
>TRBV28|.|.|TRBJ2-2
TGTGCCAGCAGTTATCGTTCCCCGAACACCGGGGAGCTGTTTTTT
CASSYRSPNTGELFF
>TRBV7-2|.|.|TRBJ2-7
TGTGCCAGCAGCCTCACAGGGTGGTACGAGCAGTACTTC
CASSLTGWYEQYF
>TRBV6-5|.|.|TRBJ1-2
TGTGCCAGCAGTGGATCCTGGGCAGGGAGCTATGCCTACACCTTC
CASSGSWAGSYAYTF
>TRBV4-2|.|.|TRBJ2-7
TGTGCCAGCAGCCAAGAACCGGGCCCTTACGAGCAGTACTTC
CASSQEPGPYEQYF
>TRBV5-6|TRBD2|.|TRBJ2-7
TGTGCCAGCAGCCCGAGGCTAGCGGGATGGGTAGGTTCCTACGAGCAGTACTTC
CASSPRLAGWVGSYEQYF
>TRBV7-2|.|.|TRBJ1-5
TGTGCCAGCAGCTTAGGACAGGGCAATCAGCCCCAGCATTTT
CASSLGQGNQPQHF
>TRBV28|TRBD2|.|TRBJ2-1
TGTGCCAGCAGTCTAAGCACTAGCGGGCTTATCGACTCCTACAATGAGCAGTTCTTC
CASSLSTSGLIDSYNEQFF
>TRBV6-5|.|.|TRBJ1-1
TGTGCCAGCAGTTCGAACCAGGGTGAAGCTTTCTTT
CASSSNQGEAFF
>TRBV5-1|TRBD2|.|TRBJ2-1
TGCGCCAGCAGCTTGGCCACGGGAGGCCTTTACAATGAGCAGTTCTTC
CASSLATGGLYNEQFF
>TRBV4-2|TRBD2|.|TRBJ2-5
TGTGCCAGCAGCCAAGCCCTAGCGGATCAAGAGACCCAGTACTTC
CASSQALADQETQYF
>TRBV6-6|TRBD1|.|TRBJ2-5
TGTGCCAGCAGTTTCAATAGTGGACAGGGGAGGACCCAGTACTTC
CASSFNSGQGRTQYF
>TRBV9|.|.|TRBJ2-6
TGTGCCAGCAGCGTATCGGCCAGGGGATCGTCTGGGGCCAACGTCCTGACTTTC
CASSVSARGSSGANVLTF
>TRBV27|.|once|TRBJ2-1
TGTGCCAGCAGTTTTGGGGGGAGTGGATCCTACAATGAGCAGTTCTTC
CASSFGGSGSYNEQFF
>TRBV5-1|.|.|TRBJ1-4
TGCGCCAGCAGTCCGGGAGTCAATGAAAAACTGTTTTTT
CASSPGVNEKLFF
>TRBV7-9|.|.|TRBJ1-1
TGTGCCAGCAGCCTTGGGACGGTGAACACTGAAGCTTTCTTT
CASSLGTVNTEAFF
>TRBV4-1|TRBD2|.|TRBJ2-3
TGCGCCAGCAGCCAAGTCGGGAGGGCCATAGATACGCAGTATTTT
CASSQVGRAIDTQYF
>TRBV28|TRBD2|.|TRBJ2-3
TGTGCCAGCAGTTTGTACCGGACTAGCGGGTTCACAGATACGCAGTATTTT
CASSLYRTSGFTDTQYF
>TRBV5-1|TRBD2|.|TRBJ2-3
TGCGCCAGCAGCTTGCCTAAGCGGGAGAGCGGCACAGATACGCAGTATTTT
CASSLPKRESGTDTQYF
>TRBV6-5|.|few|TRBJ2-7
TGTGCCAGCAGTCCTGGGGGGGGGCGCTACGAGCAGTACTTC
CASSPGGGRYEQYF
>TRBV6-1|.|few|TRBJ1-5
TGTGCCAGCTCTTCCCAGCTAAGCAATCAGCCCCAGCATTTT
CASSSQLSNQPQHF
>TRBV18|.|.|TRBJ1-1
TGTGCCAGCTCGCAAGGTGGCACTGAAGCTTTCTTT
CASSQGGTEAFF
>TRBV5-1|.|.|TRBJ2-6
TGCGCCAGCAGCCAACCGGGGAGGGGGGCCAACGTCCTGACTTTC
CASSQPGRGANVLTF
>TRBV19|TRBD1|.|TRBJ1-3
TGTGCCAGTACCCTGGGACAGGTTTCTGGAAACACCATATATTTT
CASTLGQVSGNTIYF
>TRBV29-1|.|.|TRBJ1-3
TGCAGCGTTAGTTTCTCTGGAAACACCATATATTTT
CSVSFSGNTIYF
>TRBV18|.|.|TRBJ1-4
TGTGCCAGCTCACCACCTGAACAAGCGCGAGAAAAACTGTTTTTT
CASSPPEQAREKLFF
>TRBV28|.|.|TRBJ1-1
TGTGCCAGCAGAGGGGGTCGGAACACTGAAGCTTTCTTT
CASRGGRNTEAFF
>TRBV7-2|TRBD2|.|TRBJ2-7
TGTGCCAGCAGCTTAGGCGGCGGGAGCTACGAGCAGTACTTC
CASSLGGGSYEQYF
>TRBV10-1|TRBD2|.|TRBJ2-5
TGCGCCAGCGGACTAGCGGGAGGAGAGACCCAGTACTTC
CASGLAGGETQYF
>TRBV29-1|.|.|TRBJ2-3
TGCAGCGTCGAAGACAGCACAGATACGCAGTATTTT
CSVEDSTDTQYF
>TRBV28|.|.|TRBJ1-3
TGTGCCAGCAGTTTGGGGTCGGCGAGCTCTGGAAACACCATATATTTT
CASSLGSASSGNTIYF
>TRBV10-3|TRBD1|.|TRBJ1-1
TGTGCCATCAGTGAGTCTGGACAGGGGTGGGAAACTGAAGCTTTCTTT
CAISESGQGWETEAFF
>TRBV27|TRBD2|.|TRBJ2-5
TGTGCCAGCAGTATAAGGGCCCGACTAGCGGGGAAGTATCAAGAGACCCAGTACTTC
CASSIRARLAGKYQETQYF
>TRBV19|.|.|TRBJ2-3
TGTGCCAGTAGGGCCGGGACACGGACAGATACGCAGTATTTT
CASRAGTRTDTQYF
>TRBV5-1|.|.|TRBJ2-7
TGCGCCAGCAGCTTGGGACAAAACTACGAGCAGTACTTC
CASSLGQNYEQYF
>TRBV7-9|TRBD1|.|TRBJ1-2
TGTGCCAGCAGCGTTAAAACAGGGGCAAGCTATGGCTACACCTTC
CASSVKTGASYGYTF
>TRBV19|.|.|TRBJ1-2
TGTGCCAGTAGTATAACCCCCTCTGGCTACACCTTC
CASSITPSGYTF
>TRBV29-1|.|.|TRBJ2-6
TGCAGCGTTGAGGGTGGGGCCAACGTCCTGACTTTC
CSVEGGANVLTF
>TRBV5-8|.|.|TRBJ2-2
TGTGCCAGCAGATTGCGGCGGGACACAGGGTCCACCGGGGAGCTGTTTTTT
CASRLRRDTGSTGELFF
>TRBV7-9|.|once|TRBJ1-1
TGTGCCAGCAGCTTAACAGCCGAACATCCTGAAGCTTTCTTT
CASSLTAEHPEAFF
>TRBV30|.|.|TRBJ1-1
TGTGCCTGGCGCGGGGCGCTCGGGGCTGAAGCTTTCTTT
CAWRGALGAEAFF
>TRBV5-4|.|.|TRBJ2-1
TGTGCCAGCAGCCTCCGGTCCTTCCAGGTCTTC
CASSLRSFQVF
>TRBV6-5|.|.|TRBJ1-1
TGTGCCAGCAGTTCGGTCCGGGGGGAAGCTTTCTTT
CASSSVRGEAFF
>TRBV6-1|TRBD2|.|TRBJ2-1
TGTGCCAGCAGTGAAGCGCCCGGACTAGCCCCCTACAATGAGCAGTTCTTC
CASSEAPGLAPYNEQFF
>TRBV30|.|.|TRBJ1-4
TGTGCCTGGAGATTGGCCGGGGGCGAAAAACTGTTTTTT
CAWRLAGGEKLFF
>TRBV19|.|.|TRBJ2-7
TGTGCCAGTAGGTCAGTTGGCTCCTACGAGCAGTACTTC
CASRSVGSYEQYF
>TRBV5-4|.|.|TRBJ2-2
TGTGCCAGCAGCTTGGGGGGGACCGGGACCGGGGAGCTGTTTTTT
CASSLGGTGTGELFF
>TRBV28|TRBD1|.|TRBJ1-2
TGTGCCAGCACCATTCAGGGGGTTAACTATGGCTACACCTTC
CASTIQGVNYGYTF
>TRBV11-2|TRBD1|once|TRBJ2-7
TGTGCCAGCAGTAAGACAGGGGGCGAGTACGAGCAGTACTTC
CASSKTGGEYEQYF
>TRBV20-1|TRBD2|.|TRBJ2-7
TGCAGGCAGGGAGGGTACGAGCAGTACTTC
CRQGGYEQYF
>TRBV7-2|.|.|TRBJ2-6
TGTGCCAGCAGCTCCTCCGTCTCTGGGGCCAACGTCCTGACTTTC
CASSSSVSGANVLTF
>TRBV27|.|.|TRBJ2-1
TGTGCCACCCTGGGGCTCCGGGGCTCCTACAATGAGCAGTTCTTC
CATLGLRGSYNEQFF
>TRBV2|.|.|TRBJ1-2
TGTGCCAGCAGTGAAGCCCGGGGGGCAGATGGCTACACCTTC
CASSEARGADGYTF
>TRBV18|.|.|TRBJ1-1
TGTGCCAGCTCACCCTCGGGGGGCGAGAACACTGAAGCTTTCTTT
CASSPSGGENTEAFF
>TRBV18|TRBD1|.|TRBJ2-4
TGTGCCAGCTCACGAGGACAGGGTTCAGCCAAAAACATTCAGTACTTC
CASSRGQGSAKNIQYF
>TRBV6-6|TRBD1|.|TRBJ2-7
TGTGCCAGCAGAAGACAGGGGACAAAATTGGGCTACGAGCAGTACTTC
CASRRQGTKLGYEQYF
>TRBV19|.|.|TRBJ2-7
TGTGCCAGTAGTAGGCTAGCTTCCTACGAGCAGTACTTC
CASSRLASYEQYF